This record concerns one T cell receptor (beta chain) sequence. Sequencing ends 3 residues short of the CDR3 end; the germline J gene provides the rest. The data are from a study of T cells in women clearing cervical HPV infection. For the study at large: Donors had HPV16-related CIN3 or worse; 2 had invasive cancer. Case blood drawn at lesion detection; control blood after infection cleared.

The ends lost 2 bases at V and 0 bases at J; junction bases unmatched: 5. CDR3 length: 16 residues. Germline loops: CDR1 MDHEN, CDR2 SYDVKM. TCRdb's copy holds only in-frame clones and misses some; the assay was immunoSEQ multiplex PCR. Here the sample table reports under 45,000 clones. All participants had a single incident cervical HPV16 infection, and prevalent HPV16 infections were excluded. Cervical HPV DNA detected by MY09/MY11 PCR, typed by dot-blot. The source of this sequence is a woman between 18 and 69 years old with a cervical HPV16 infection that either progressed to CIN3+ or cleared (not recorded which). V and J are TRBV28 and TRBJ2-5; TRBD2 matches at 8 bases. The sample consisted of blood buffy coat. The part of the CDR3 DNA that was read is TGTGCCAGCAGTTTAATTGGTAGCGGGAACCAAGAGACC. Residues: CASSLIGSGNQET. The whole CDR3 protein is CASSLIGSGNQETQYF. Full variable domain (rest looked up from reference TRBV28 and TRBJ2-5): DVKVTQSSRYLVKRTGEKVFLECVQDMDHENMFWYRQDPGLGLRLIYFSYDVKMKEKGDIPEGYSVSREKKERFSLILESASTNQTSMYLCASSLIGSGNQETQYFGPGTRLLVL.